This T cell receptor beta chain was observed in a study of beta chain features in type 1 diabetes. Study context: Age and gender were similar between patients and healthy donors, as were cell yields.

The germline CDR1 and CDR2 sequences are SEHNR and FQNEAQ (reference sequence). The CDR3 is 12 residues long. Trimming took 5 bases from V and 4 from J, leaving 7 bases between them. The authors reverse transcribed all of the isolated RNA, so sequencing captured expressed TCRB transcripts. The table came from immunoSEQ multiplex PCR; TCRdb's copy has only in-frame clones and leaves some out. The profile covers hundreds of thousands of clones, with over 13% appearing a single time and approximately 0.042% taken by the ten largest. Regarding the study as a whole: A PCR bias possibly favoring shorter templates would apply equally to patients and controls. The study found that naive, central memory and Treg TCRB repertoires appeared more similar in patients than in healthy donors. Across all four CD4+ subsets, people with type 1 diabetes showed modestly shorter TCRB CDR3s.

CD45RO/CCR7/CD25/CD127/CD95/CD27 staining was used to isolate CD4+ naive, central memory, regulatory and stem cell-like memory cells by sorting. For this clone: Its antigen is not identified.

The V gene is TRBV7-9, the J gene TRBJ2-3, with D possibly matching TRBD1 (6 bases). The clonotype was recovered from a young man with type 1 diabetes. Input material: naive CD4+ T cells from blood. The CDR3 sequence: CASSNRADTQYF. The CDR3 DNA reads TGTGCCAGCAGCAACAGGGCAGATACGCAGTATTTT.